Each of the 24 T cell receptor beta chains below was sequenced from the same sample in a study of shared clonotypes between healthy human individuals. Generated by immunoSEQ multiplex PCR, the TCRdb table keeps only in-frame clones and is missing some. The profile shows roughly 2,300,000 clones, just under 95% of them singletons. The sample comprised naive CD4+ T cells from PBMCs. Subset denoted: CD45RA+ positively selected. The receptors here all came from a man between 18 and 35 years old in good health. Some clones in this sample may be carry-over from other donors' samples.

The chain is built from TRBV5-6 and TRBJ2-5, with D possibly matching TRBD1 (5 bases). CDR1 is SGHDT, CDR2 YYEEEE, per germline. The CDR3 has 15 amino acids. V was pared by 1 base and J by 3 bases, with 13 bases between. The DNA for the CDR3 is TGTGCCAGCAGCTTGTTAACAGGAACTAAAGAGACCCAGTACTTC. The encoded protein is CASSLLTGTKETQYF.

This clone was seen just once. In nucleotides, the CDR3 is TGTGCCAGTAGCCTCTCACAGGGGCCCACAGAAAACTATGGCTACACCTTC. Encoded protein: CASSLSQGPTENYGYTF. The chain is built from TRBV19 and TRBJ1-2; 7 bases line up with TRBD1. With 6 bases clipped from V and 2 bases from J, the junction kept 15 bases outside the gene matches. Germline CDR1 is LNHDA and CDR2 is SQIVND (reference sequence). The CDR3 extends over 17 amino acids.

Remarks on this clone: Additional DNA sequences in this sample encode the identical CDR3. J is TRBJ1-2 and V is TRBV6-5; 7 positions agree with TRBD1. The CDR3 has 12 amino acids. Germline-derived CDR1 and CDR2 are MNHEY and SVGAGI. With V trimmed by 5 bases and J by 6 bases, 3 bases remained unmatched. The CDR3 here is CASSNRGDGYTF. The CDR3 DNA reads as TGTGCCAGCAGTAACAGGGGAGATGGCTACACCTTC.

The chain joins TRBV30 to TRBJ2-6; 7 bases line up with TRBD1. The V gene's germline CDR1 is GTSNPN and CDR2 SVGIG (reference sequence). Trimming removed 5 bases from V and 2 bases from J; junction bases left unmatched: 3. CDR3 length: 14 residues. The CDR3 coding sequence is TGTGCCTGGGGCGACAGGGCTGGGGCCAACGTCCTGACTTTC. Translation gives CAWGDRAGANVLTF.

This rearrangement joins TRBV5-1 to TRBJ2-3; D might be TRBD1 (6 bases). V lost 3 bases, J lost 2 bases, and 13 bases lay in between. CDR3 size: 15 residues. Germline CDR1 SGHRS, CDR2 YFSETQ. The CDR3 loop reads CASSSGQSLTDTQYF. The CDR3 region has the DNA TGCGCCAGCAGCTCCGGACAGTCCCTCACAGATACGCAGTATTTT.

The J gene is TRBJ2-7, the V gene TRBV28; 7 bases are a match to TRBD1. This CDR3 spans 16 amino acids. Germline V gene data show CDR1 as MDHEN and CDR2 as SYDVKM. V dropped 3 bases and J dropped 4; count of bases not matched to a gene: 12. The CDR3 loop reads CASSLNPRQGGYEQYF. CDR3 in DNA: TGTGCCAGCAGTTTGAACCCGCGACAGGGCGGGTACGAGCAGTACTTC.

This clone was recorded once. The V gene is TRBV28, the J gene TRBJ1-2; weak D call: TRBD1 (5 bases). Trimming stripped 5 bases from V and 0 bases from J, with 7 bases between. The germline CDR1 and CDR2 sequences are MDHEN and SYDVKM. The CDR3 spans 13 residues. The CDR3 region has the DNA TGTGCCAGCAGTGACAGCACTAACTATGGCTACACCTTC. The encoded protein is CASSDSTNYGYTF.

This sequence joins TRBV28 and TRBJ2-7, with D uncertain. CDR1 is MDHEN and CDR2 is SYDVKM in the germline V gene. The CDR3 sequence is 13 residues long. With 10 bases removed from V and 3 bases from J, the gap between germline ends came to 16 bases. CDR3 sequence (DNA): TGTGCCACCCTGGAAAATCAGATCTACGAGCAGTACTTC. Amino acids: CATLENQIYEQYF.

The chain recombines TRBV15 with TRBJ2-7; D might be TRBD1 (5 bases). The CDR3 consists of 15 residues. Germline values: CDR1 LNHNV, CDR2 YYDKDF (reference sequence). The V and J ends lost 1 base and 0 bases respectively, with 10 bases between them. CDR3 residues: CATSRGDRLSYEQYF. For the CDR3, the DNA is TGTGCCACCAGCAGAGGTGACAGACTCTCCTACGAGCAGTACTTC.

The chain links TRBV11-3 to TRBJ2-1; D is perhaps TRBD1 (6 bases). Between the trimmed V and J ends, which lost 5 bases and 6 bases, there was a span of 11 bases. CDR1 SGHNT and CDR2 YENEEA come from the germline V gene. The CDR3 is made up of 13 amino acids. CDR3: CASSAARGNEQFF. DNA of the CDR3: TGTGCCAGCAGCGCCGCCAGGGGCAATGAGCAGTTCTTC.

The chain joins TRBV18 to TRBJ2-1; the D is unclear. The germline gives CDR1 KGHSH, CDR2 LQKENI. V was cut by 3 bases and J by 4 bases, with 13 bases left in between. The CDR3 loop spans 15 amino acids. The CDR3 DNA follows: TGTGCCAGCTCACCCGCTGACGGTCTGTACAATGAGCAGTTCTTC. Translated, it gives CASSPADGLYNEQFF.

The rearrangement uses TRBV15 and TRBJ2-7, with 9 nucleotides matching TRBD2. The junction had 9 bases not matched to a gene; V was cut back by 0 bases and J by 0 bases. The CDR3 is 18 residues long. Germline CDR1 LNHNV, CDR2 YYDKDF (reference sequence). The chain's CDR3 is CATSRDKGLAQSSYEQYF. The CDR3 region has the DNA TGTGCCACCAGCAGAGATAAGGGACTAGCACAGAGCTCCTACGAGCAGTACTTC.

The chain joins TRBV2 to TRBJ2-1; D not resolved. The CDR3 has 14 residues. Trimming left V 5 bases short and J 10 bases short, with 18 bases between. From germline, CDR1 is SNHLY and CDR2 FYNNEI. DNA for the CDR3: TGTGCCAGCAGTTCAGACGGATCCGTCGGGGAGCAGTTCTTC. This encodes CASSSDGSVGEQFF.

The chain combines TRBV9 with TRBJ2-1; D tentatively reads TRBD1 or TRBD2 (5 bases each). Trimming took 4 bases from V and 9 from J, leaving 20 bases between them. CDR3 size: 15 residues. The germline V gene encodes CDR1 SGDLS and CDR2 YYNGEE. The CDR3 region is CASSQTPGASGEQFF. The CDR3 nucleotides are TGTGCCAGCAGCCAAACCCCCGGGGCCTCTGGTGAGCAGTTCTTC.

This chain joins TRBV7-2 and TRBJ1-2, with D possibly TRBD1 on 6 matching bases. Per the germline V gene, CDR1 is SGHTA and CDR2 is FQGNSA. This CDR3 spans 16 amino acids. V was shortened by 7 bases and J by 4 bases, with 22 bases between the two germline ends. The CDR3 here is CASILMGGLAGYGYTF. The CDR3 coding sequence is TGTGCCAGCATCCTCATGGGGGGGCTTGCGGGCTATGGCTACACCTTC.

The chain recombines TRBV6-4 with TRBJ2-6; D is possibly TRBD1 or TRBD2 (5 bases each). Germline values: CDR1 MRHNA, CDR2 SNTAGT. V was pared by 11 bases and J by 0 bases, with 8 bases between. This CDR3 spans 13 amino acids. The CDR3, as DNA: TGTGCCGGGGGTGTCTCTGGGGCCAACGTCCTGACTTTC. Translation: CAGGVSGANVLTF.

This clone came up once. The chain recombines TRBV29-1 with TRBJ2-3, with 9 bases that match TRBD2. Germline V gives CDR1 SQVTM, CDR2 ANQGSEA. The CDR3 loop spans 15 amino acids. J was trimmed by 3 bases and V by 4 bases; bases with no gene match: 8. The CDR3 spells CSVGPPAGGTDTQYF. The CDR3 DNA is TGCAGCGTTGGCCCTCCAGCGGGAGGAACAGATACGCAGTATTTT.

This clone was counted a single time. The same CDR3 can be traced to other DNA sequences in this sample. V is TRBV2 and J is TRBJ1-1; the D is unclear. V dropped 6 bases and J dropped 2 bases, with 10 bases sitting between them. The length of the CDR3 is 13 residues. Looked up from germline, CDR1 is SNHLY and CDR2 is FYNNEI. The DNA for the CDR3 is TGTGCCAGCAGCGTTGGGATCAACACTGAAGCTTTCTTT. This gives the protein CASSVGINTEAFF.

V usage is TRBV5-1 and J usage is TRBJ1-4; perhaps TRBD1 as D (6 bases). There are 18 residues in the CDR3. V was pared by 4 bases and J by 3 bases, with 22 bases between. From germline, CDR1 is SGHRS and CDR2 YFSETQ. CDR3 DNA: TGCGCCAGCAGCGGCTCCGGGACAAAAAGTTCAGCTAATGAAAAACTGTTTTTT. It codes for CASSGSGTKSSANEKLFF.

The chain carries TRBV9 and TRBJ2-7; 7 bases align to TRBD1. This CDR3 has 14 amino acids. Losses at the gene ends were 0 bases for V and 2 bases for J; bases not matched to a gene: 2. The germline gives CDR1 SGDLS, CDR2 YYNGEE. DNA of the CDR3: TGTGCCAGCAGCGTAGGGGGACAGCCCTACGAGCAGTACTTC. It yields the protein CASSVGGQPYEQYF.

The genes are TRBV6-1 and TRBJ2-7; perhaps TRBD2 as D (6 bases). Germline V gene data show CDR1 as MNHNS and CDR2 as SASEGT. Trimming cost V 4 bases and J 2 bases, with 12 bases left between them. This CDR3 contains 14 residues. CDR3: CASSGFSGAYEQYF. The CDR3 DNA reads as TGTGCCAGCAGTGGGTTTAGCGGAGCCTACGAGCAGTACTTC.

This clone occurred once. The chain couples TRBV6-1 to TRBJ1-1, with D possibly being TRBD1 (6 bases). Trimming took 4 bases from V and 10 from J, leaving 13 bases between them. CDR1 MNHNS and CDR2 SASEGT come from the germline V gene. The CDR3 has 12 residues. The CDR3, as DNA: TGTGCCAGCAGTGTAGGGGGAGGAGGAGCTTTCTTT. It codes for CASSVGGGGAFF.

This clone was seen only once. This chain links TRBV7-2 with TRBJ1-1; D gene unclear. This CDR3 has 15 residues. Germline V CDR1 and CDR2: SGHTA, FQGNSA. Between the trimmed V and J ends, which lost 5 bases and 5 bases, there was a span of 18 bases. DNA of the CDR3: TGTGCCAGCAGCCCAACCCGGGCCCTCAGAACTGAAGCTTTCTTT. This translates into CASSPTRALRTEAFF.

The CDR3 is CASSPGLEKLFF. The CDR3 coding sequence is TGTGCCAGCAGCCCGGGCCTTGAAAAACTGTTTTTT. The chain has TRBV7-9 and TRBJ1-4; D not certain. Germline V gives CDR1 SEHNR, CDR2 FQNEAQ (reference sequence). This CDR3 spans 12 amino acids. Trimming shortened V by 5 bases and J by 7 bases, and 8 bases separated the two germline ends.